These 25 T cell receptor beta chains share one sample of origin, sequenced in a study of blood T cells in healthy people across ages. A second PCR, run for about 7 to 11 cycles, used a sample-barcoded 5' primer plus a J-beta primer mix. Each CDR3 protein gets one entry after TCRdb re-called the 5' RACE reads with MiXCR. Among over 300,000 distinct CDR3 sequences listed, about half were seen once. The sequenced sample was blood. These receptors all stem from a man in his sixties in good health.

V gene TRBV7-6 combines with J gene TRBJ1-4; D remains unclear. This CDR3 is built from 16 residues. Germline CDR1 reads SGHVS; CDR2 reads FNYEAQ. V gave up 1 base and J gave up 3 bases, with 12 bases separating them. The CDR3 sequence: CASSLVSGGANEKLFF. The CDR3 DNA reads as TGTGCCAGCAGCTTAGTAAGCGGTGGGGCTAATGAAAAACTGTTTTTT.

The rearrangement joins TRBV19 to TRBJ2-7; D is undetermined. V was cut by 3 bases and J by 3 bases, with 6 bases left in between. This CDR3 region has 12 residues. The germline V gene has CDR1 LNHDA and CDR2 SQIVND (reference sequence). This CDR3 reads CASSMVGYEQYF. DNA of the CDR3: TGTGCCAGTAGTATGGTTGGCTACGAGCAGTACTTC.

This clonotype was counted only a few times. The CDR3 spells CASRNYDDTQYF. Written as DNA, the CDR3 is TGTGCCAGCAGGAATTATGATGATACGCAGTATTTT. V usage is TRBV28 and J usage is TRBJ2-3; no clear D gene. CDR3 length: 12 amino acids. Trimming removed 6 bases at V and 6 bases at J, with 10 bases between. Per germline, CDR1 MDHEN and CDR2 SYDVKM. Using reference TRBV28 and TRBJ2-3 for the parts outside the CDR3, the full variable domain is DVKVTQSSRYLVKRTGEKVFLECVQDMDHENMFWYRQDPGLGLRLIYFSYDVKMKEKGDIPEGYSVSREKKERFSLILESASTNQTSMYLCASRNYDDTQYFGPGTRLTVL.

The J gene is TRBJ2-1, the V gene TRBV6-2 or TRBV6-3; 11 bases fit TRBD2. The germline V gene has CDR1 MNHEY and CDR2 SVGEGT. This CDR3 region has 17 residues. The trim removed 7 bases at V and 0 bases at J, leaving 8 bases unmatched. As DNA, the CDR3 is TGTGCCAGCATATCCCCCGGGACTAGCGGCTCCTACAATGAGCAGTTCTTC. Amino acid sequence: CASISPGTSGSYNEQFF.

This sequence joins TRBV11-2 and TRBJ1-2, with D unclear. The CDR3 is made up of 18 amino acids. V lost 0 bases to trimming and J lost 5 bases, with 22 bases between them. The germline V gene has CDR1 SGHAT and CDR2 FQNNGV. The CDR3, as DNA: TGTGCCAGCAGCTTAGATGGGAGTAGTGACGTGACCCTTTATGGCTACACCTTC. Translation gives CASSLDGSSDVTLYGYTF.

The chain couples TRBV9 to TRBJ2-6; D not resolved. Germline V gene data show CDR1 as SGDLS and CDR2 as YYNGEE. The V end was cut by 4 bases, the J end by 0 bases, with 11 bases between. The CDR3 loop spans 16 amino acids. In nucleotides, the CDR3 is TGTGCCAGCAGCCGTCTCGGTAGCTCTGGGGCCAACGTCCTGACTTTC. It translates to CASSRLGSSGANVLTF.

This clonotype was counted only a few times. V usage is TRBV3-1 and J usage is TRBJ1-2; 7 bases fit TRBD1. The germline V gene encodes CDR1 LGHDT and CDR2 YNNKEL (reference sequence). The trim removed 3 bases at V and 3 bases at J, leaving 10 bases unmatched. The CDR3 sequence is 16 residues long. The CDR3 sequence: CASSQAYRGGDYGYTF. The CDR3 region has the DNA TGTGCCAGCAGCCAGGCCTACAGGGGCGGTGACTATGGCTACACCTTC.

About this clonotype itself: The junction does not match germline at one end; this may be a read error. The chain has TRBV19 and TRBJ2-7; TRBD2 aligns across 10 bases. CDR1 is LNHDA and CDR2 is SQIVND in the germline V gene (reference sequence). This CDR3 is 18 amino acids long. The CDR3 nucleotides are TGTGCCAGTAGTTTAGCCAGCGGGGGGGCCGGAGTGGTCTACGAGCTGTACTTC. This codes for CASSLASGGAGVVYELYF.

The chain recombines TRBV6-1 with TRBJ2-5; 7 nucleotides align to TRBD1. The CDR3 totals 13 residues. J lost 13 bases, V lost 3 bases, and 11 bases had no gene match. Germline V gene sequence: CDR1 MNHNS, CDR2 SASEGT. Here the CDR3 reads CASSEQGESERYF. CDR3 DNA: TGTGCCAGCAGTGAGCAGGGGGAAAGTGAGCGGTACTTC.

The rearrangement links TRBV10-2 to TRBJ2-5; weak D call: TRBD1 (6 bases). V lost 10 bases to trimming and J lost 5 bases, with 14 bases between them. Germline CDR1 reads WSHSY; CDR2 reads SAAADI. CDR3 length equals 12 residues. CDR3 in DNA: TGCGCCACTAAGAAACAGGGCGAGACCCAGTACTTC. Its protein is CATKKQGETQYF.

The chain combines TRBV28 with TRBJ2-3; possibly TRBD1 or TRBD2 for D (6 bases each). The V gene's germline CDR1 is MDHEN and CDR2 SYDVKM. This CDR3 is 15 amino acids long. V dropped 2 bases and J dropped 4 bases, with 13 bases sitting between them. CDR3 region: CASSLRGDASDTQYF. CDR3 sequence (DNA): TGTGCCAGCAGTTTAAGGGGGGACGCGTCAGATACGCAGTATTTT.

This clonotype was seen a handful of times. The V gene is TRBV7-6, the J gene TRBJ2-5; 10 positions agree with TRBD2. The CDR3 totals 17 residues. Germline assignment: CDR1 SGHVS and CDR2 FNYEAQ. Trimming at V came to 6 bases and at J to 4 bases, leaving 14 bases not matched to a gene. This CDR3 is CASRNHRGTSVRETQYF. The CDR3 bases are TGTGCCAGCAGGAACCACCGAGGGACTAGCGTTCGAGAGACCCAGTACTTC.

The V call is TRBV20-1, the J call TRBJ1-1; TRBD1 might be the D (5 bases). V lost 1 base and J lost 0, with 12 bases in between. Germline V gives CDR1 DFQATT, CDR2 SNEGSKA (reference sequence). This CDR3 comprises 15 residues. The CDR3 spells CSARVRTIMNTEAFF. The CDR3, as DNA: TGCAGTGCTAGAGTCAGGACAATCATGAACACTGAAGCTTTCTTT.

The J gene is TRBJ2-1, the V gene TRBV12-5, with 13 nucleotides matching TRBD2. Unmatched junction bases numbered 3, after V lost 2 bases and J lost 5 bases. The CDR3 loop spans 16 amino acids. Germline-derived CDR1 and CDR2 are LGHNT and FRNRAP. CDR3 DNA sequence: TGTGCTAGTGGTTTGCCCGGGACTAGCGGGAACAATGAGCAGTTCTTC. Its translation is CASGLPGTSGNNEQFF.

Here the CDR3 reads CASSLGGASYNEQYF. In DNA form, the CDR3 reads TGCGCCAGCAGCTTGGGGGGGGCCTCCTACAATGAGCAGTACTTC. The V and J genes are TRBV5-1 and TRBJ2-7; either TRBD1 or TRBD2 may supply D (6 bases each). CDR1 is SGHRS, CDR2 YFSETQ, per germline. The CDR3 is made up of 15 amino acids. Trimming shortened V by 0 bases and J by 7 bases, and 17 bases separated the two germline ends.

The CDR3 is CASGDGRAFPEQFF. CDR3 DNA: TGCGCCAGCGGAGACGGAAGGGCCTTTCCCGAGCAGTTCTTC. The chain employs TRBV5-1 and TRBJ2-1; D call uncertain. CDR1 is SGHRS, CDR2 YFSETQ, per germline. This CDR3 contains 14 residues. The V end was cut by 7 bases, the J end by 10 bases, with 21 bases between.

The gene calls are TRBV9 and TRBJ2-1; 12 bases map to TRBD2. This CDR3 is 16 amino acids long. The junction had 3 bases not matched to a gene; V was cut back by 1 base and J by 4 bases. The germline V gene has CDR1 SGDLS and CDR2 YYNGEE. This CDR3 reads CASSVKGLAGYNEQFF. CDR3 DNA: TGTGCCAGCAGCGTAAAAGGACTAGCGGGGTACAATGAGCAGTTCTTC.

This clonotype came up a few times. This sequence joins TRBV10-1 and TRBJ2-7; D is perhaps TRBD2 (5 bases). The CDR3 consists of 13 residues. CDR1 and CDR2 from the germline V gene are WNHNN and SYGVQD (reference sequence). The V gene lost 3 bases and the J gene lost 2 bases, with 8 bases spanning the gap. CDR3 nucleotides: TGCGCCAGCAGTGAAAGCGGAACCTACGAGCAGTACTTC. As protein: CASSESGTYEQYF.

This clonotype was seen a handful of times. This sequence joins TRBV20-1 and TRBJ2-6; D unresolved. The germline V gene has CDR1 DFQATT and CDR2 SNEGSKA (reference sequence). This CDR3 contains 16 residues. Trimming cost V 6 bases and J 0 bases, with 15 bases left between them. The CDR3 reads CSARRAESSGANVLTF. As DNA, the CDR3 is TGCAGTGCCCGCCGTGCGGAAAGCTCTGGGGCCAACGTCCTGACTTTC.

Only one count was recorded for this clonotype. The V gene is TRBV4-3, the J gene TRBJ2-7; no clear D gene. CDR1 and CDR2 (germline): LGHNA, YSLEER. Trimming pared 1 base from V and 2 bases from J, leaving 12 bases between. This CDR3 is built from 15 residues. CDR3 sequence: CASSQGGGGTYEQYF. CDR3 sequence (DNA): TGCGCCAGCAGCCAAGGGGGTGGCGGCACCTACGAGCAGTACTTC.

This clonotype was detected a few times. V usage is TRBV15 and J usage is TRBJ2-3; D is perhaps TRBD2 (6 bases). The CDR3 spans 14 residues. Trimming took off 5 bases at V and 4 bases at J, with 13 bases between the two ends. Germline V gene data show CDR1 as LNHNV and CDR2 as YYDKDF (reference sequence). DNA for the CDR3: TGTGCCACCAGCGTGGGGGGTGTTGCAGATACGCAGTATTTT. It translates to CATSVGGVADTQYF.

The chain employs TRBV24-1 and TRBJ2-7, with D tentatively TRBD1 or TRBD2 (5 bases each). Trimming removed 3 bases at V and 4 bases at J, with 9 bases between. Looked up from germline, CDR1 is KGHDR and CDR2 is SFDVKD. This CDR3 has 13 residues. The CDR3 is CATSDGTGYEQYF. CDR3 sequence (DNA): TGTGCCACCAGTGATGGGACGGGATACGAGCAGTACTTC.

The rearrangement links TRBV29-1 to TRBJ2-1; 14 bases align to TRBD2. V was clipped by 5 bases and J by 9 bases; unmatched bases: 3. Germline V gene lookup returns CDR1 SQVTM and CDR2 ANQGSEA. The CDR3 length is 13 residues. The CDR3 protein is CSVPGTSGSEQFF. CDR3 bases: TGCAGCGTTCCCGGGACTAGCGGGAGTGAGCAGTTCTTC.

This clonotype came up a few times. The chain carries TRBV15 and TRBJ2-7; D ambiguous. CDR1 is LNHNV and CDR2 is YYDKDF in the germline V gene (reference sequence). Trimming shortened V by 0 bases and J by 2 bases, and 8 bases separated the two germline ends. This CDR3 is 14 amino acids long. CDR3 in amino acids: CATSREDGPYEQYF. The CDR3 coding sequence is TGTGCCACCAGCAGAGAGGACGGCCCCTACGAGCAGTACTTC.

This clonotype was seen a handful of times. The chain has TRBV12-5 and TRBJ2-1, with 7 nucleotides matching TRBD1. V trimming: 6 bases; J trimming: 4 bases; junction bases outside the gene matches: 9. The CDR3 contains 15 residues. Germline CDR1 reads LGHNT; CDR2 reads FRNRAP. The CDR3 loop reads CASGTTGVQYNEQFF. In DNA form, the CDR3 reads TGTGCTAGTGGGACAACAGGGGTGCAATACAATGAGCAGTTCTTC.